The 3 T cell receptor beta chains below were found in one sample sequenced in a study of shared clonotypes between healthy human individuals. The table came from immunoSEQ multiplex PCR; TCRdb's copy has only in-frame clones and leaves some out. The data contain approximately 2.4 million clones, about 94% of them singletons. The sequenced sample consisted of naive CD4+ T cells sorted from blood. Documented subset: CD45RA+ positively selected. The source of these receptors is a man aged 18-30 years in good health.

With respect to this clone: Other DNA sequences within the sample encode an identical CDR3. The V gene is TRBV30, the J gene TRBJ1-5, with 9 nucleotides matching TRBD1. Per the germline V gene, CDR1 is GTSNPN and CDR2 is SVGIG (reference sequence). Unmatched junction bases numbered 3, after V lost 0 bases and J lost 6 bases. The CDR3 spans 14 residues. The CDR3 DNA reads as TGTGCCTGGAGTGTACAGGGGGCCGGTCAGCCCCAGCATTTT. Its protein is CAWSVQGAGQPQHF.

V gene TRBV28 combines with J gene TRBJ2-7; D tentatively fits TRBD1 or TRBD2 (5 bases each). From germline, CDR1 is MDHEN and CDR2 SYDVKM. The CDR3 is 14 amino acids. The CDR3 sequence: CAAQGRSLPYEQYF. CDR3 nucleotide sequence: TGTGCAGCCCAGGGACGCTCTCTCCCCTACGAGCAGTACTTC. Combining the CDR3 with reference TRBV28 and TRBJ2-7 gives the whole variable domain DVKVTQSSRYLVKRTGEKVFLECVQDMDHENMFWYRQDPGLGLRLIYFSYDVKMKEKGDIPEGYSVSREKKERFSLILESASTNQTSMYLCAAQGRSLPYEQYFGPGTRLTVT.

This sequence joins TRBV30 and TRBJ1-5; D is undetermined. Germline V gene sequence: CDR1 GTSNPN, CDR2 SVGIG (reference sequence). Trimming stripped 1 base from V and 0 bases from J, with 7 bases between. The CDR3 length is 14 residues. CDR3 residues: CAWSDGISNQPQHF. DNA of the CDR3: TGTGCCTGGAGTGACGGTATTAGCAATCAGCCCCAGCATTTT.